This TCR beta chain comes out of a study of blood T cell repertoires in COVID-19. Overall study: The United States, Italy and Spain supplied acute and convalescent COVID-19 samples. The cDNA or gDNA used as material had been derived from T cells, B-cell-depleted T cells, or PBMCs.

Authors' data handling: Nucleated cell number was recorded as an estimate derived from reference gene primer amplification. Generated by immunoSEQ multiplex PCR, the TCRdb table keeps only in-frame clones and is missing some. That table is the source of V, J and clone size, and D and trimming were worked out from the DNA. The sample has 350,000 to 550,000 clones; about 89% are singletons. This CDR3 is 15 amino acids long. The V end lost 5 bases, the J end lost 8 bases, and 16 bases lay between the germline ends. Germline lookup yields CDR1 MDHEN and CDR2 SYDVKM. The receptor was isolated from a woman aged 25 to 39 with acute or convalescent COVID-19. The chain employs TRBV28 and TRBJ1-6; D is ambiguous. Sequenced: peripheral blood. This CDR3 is CASSPQLRGDSPLHF. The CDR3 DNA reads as TGTGCCAGCAGTCCTCAGCTCAGAGGAGATTCACCCCTCCACTTT.